This T cell receptor beta chain was sequenced in a study of metastatic and nonmetastatic thyroid tumors. For the study at large: The study looked at repertoires side by side in blood and in tumor or nodule tissue from malignant and benign thyroid patients.

Study results and limitations: Malignant tumors reportedly showed significantly higher TCR beta diversity than benign nodules in both blood and tumor.

This clone was counted many times. What it binds is unknown. The junction had 4 bases not matched to a gene; V was cut back by 3 bases and J by 9 bases. Germline CDR1 SGHAT, CDR2 FQNNGV. The CDR3 consists of 14 residues. Treatment of any kind had been given to no patient before thyroid surgery. In the authors' workflow: Clinicopathological groups differed in CDR3, with these differences serving to build a distant-metastasis classifier for papillary thyroid cancer. TCRdb used MiXCR to call clones anew from the PCR reads. These V and J calls rely on TCRdb rather than the paper's analysis. Of about 92,000 clones listed, around 14% are singletons.

The rearrangement joins TRBV11-2 to TRBJ1-6; 8 nucleotides match TRBD1. This receptor was obtained from a female donor with papillary thyroid cancer or a benign thyroid nodule (not recorded which). Some clones in this sample may be carry-over from other donors' samples. Sequenced input: blood. CDR3 sequence reads: CASSLTGDASPLHF. CDR3 DNA: TGTGCCAGCAGCTTGACAGGGGACGCTTCACCCCTCCACTTT.